This T cell receptor beta chain emerged from a study of neurological immune-mediated disorders (dated by TCRdb to the late 2010s). Looking at the study overall: Among the approximately 34 multiple sclerosis patients, roughly 31 had relapsing-remitting MS and 3 had secondary progressive MS. Of the 70 or so subjects in the cohort, about 14 were HAM/TSP patients, about 34 were multiple sclerosis patients, and some 20 were healthy controls. The 106 TCR-beta libraries covered PBMC samples along with longitudinal samples, technical triplicates, and paired sorted CD4+ and CD8+ T-cell subsets. Peripheral blood TCR-beta repertoires from patients with HTLV-I-associated myelopathy (HAM/TSP), patients with multiple sclerosis, and healthy controls were compared in the study using UMI-based sequencing.

Results and caveats for the whole study, not just this receptor: No identical CDR3 amino acid sequences were shared among expanded clones across subjects, suggesting private TCR-beta repertoires in all groups. In phylogenetic analysis, the repertoires of 18 of 34 MS patients grouped into a cluster of related CDR3 sequences, which suggests a possible signature at the repertoire level. The MS cluster showed no association with clinical or MRI features, and the authors stated that larger cohorts are needed. TCR clonal expansion was greatest in HAM/TSP patients and smallest in MS patients, who ranked below even healthy controls.

To synthesize cDNA, template-switch 5'RACE was performed with a primer carrying a 10-nucleotide random unique molecular identifier so that each TCR transcript was tagged. Each sequencing run produced over 160 million TCR-beta sequences covering 15-18 subjects. The RNeasy kit was used to extract total RNA. The KAPA Real-time Library Amplification kit was used to amplify TCR-beta VDJ regions with primers targeting the TCR constant region and the 5'RACE anchor. Sample indexes and Illumina adaptors were added in a first PCR, after which library yield was increased in a second PCR. After Ampure bead purification, the TCR product of roughly 650 bp was size-selected on a 2% E-gel SizeSelection system. Before pooling, library quality was checked on a Bioanalyzer, concentration was measured with Qubit, and libraries were quantified with the Kapa Library Quantification kit. An Illumina HiSeq 2500 sequenced the libraries paired-end 2 x 150 bp. To increase sequence diversity, about 25-31% phiX was spiked into each library pool. Processing in the source paper ran as follows. The quality-filtered reads were processed with the UMI-based MiGEC pipeline, whose error correction step removed more than 85% of the raw TCR sequences. IMGT germline references were used for alignment of VDJ genes, and clonotypes were defined by a unique CDR3 amino acid sequence together with V-J genes. Clonal expansion, Shannon diversity and CDR3 relatedness (CalcPairwiseDistances, ClusterSamples) were evaluated with VDJtools, and phylogenetic trees were built with CLCbio workbench. Clones with at least 8 unique UMIs were defined as expanded, with this threshold being based on coefficient-of-variation modelling across technical triplicates. Through fastp at Q25 and MiXCR, TCRdb rebuilt clones from the public reads, retaining in-frame beta chains. Each CDR3 protein appears once, grouped with its most common genes and DNA. TCRdb's processing, not the study's, gives the V and J calls here. This sample lists about 70,000 distinct CDR3 sequences; 2.5% to 4% were detected once. 4.5% to 6.5% of the sample is taken by the ten largest.

At least ten counts were recorded for this clonotype. Its antigen target is currently unknown. No base-level quality is on record; no much larger clone is a single base apart. Libraries from unsorted PBMCs were made from 2 million PBMCs kept in RNAlater at -80 degrees C until RNA extraction. Multiple sclerosis patients were enrolled in a US clinical protocol evaluating disease progression by magnetic resonance imaging. Peripheral blood was subjected to Ficoll-Hypaque density gradient centrifugation to isolate PBMCs, which were then cryopreserved in liquid nitrogen. Taken from the germline V gene, the CDR1 and CDR2 loops are SGDLS and YYNGEE. The V end loses 4 bases and the J end loses 3 bases, and a stretch of 21 bases separates them. Including the terminal cysteine and phenylalanine, the CDR3 comprises 17 residues. Left in the record is the CDR3 DNA by itself, 51 bases read in frame from the first base.

Sequenced sample: PBMCs. The receptor chain draws on TRBV9 and TRBJ2-3; TRBD2 could be the D gene, as 6 bases match. This clonotype was sampled from a woman between 50 and 59 years old with multiple sclerosis. The CDR3 protein is CASSPLDGRERTDTQYF. Here is the DNA: TGTGCCAGCAGCCCACTCGATGGGCGGGAAAGGACAGATACGCAGTATTTT.